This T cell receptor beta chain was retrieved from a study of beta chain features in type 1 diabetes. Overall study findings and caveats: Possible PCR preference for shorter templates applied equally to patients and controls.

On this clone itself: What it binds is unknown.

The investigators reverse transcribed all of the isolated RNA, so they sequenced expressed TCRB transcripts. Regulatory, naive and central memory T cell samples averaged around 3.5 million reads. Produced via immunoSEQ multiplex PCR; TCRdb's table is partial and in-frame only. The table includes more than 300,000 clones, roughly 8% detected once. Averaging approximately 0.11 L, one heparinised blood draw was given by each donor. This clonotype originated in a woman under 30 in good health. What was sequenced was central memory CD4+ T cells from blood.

The CDR3 is CASSPPGLAGDTQYF. CDR3 bases: TGTGCCAGCAGCCCACCGGGACTAGCGGGAGATACGCAGTATTTT. The chain recombines TRBV7-3 with TRBJ2-3, with 12 bases fitting TRBD2. CDR1 is SGHTA and CDR2 is FQGTGA in the germline V gene. The J segment lost 5 bases and the V segment lost 5 bases, leaving 5 bases of the junction unmatched. The CDR3 runs 15 residues.